The rows below give T cell receptor beta chains drawn from one sample of a study of cytomegalovirus exposure and HLA in healthy donors. Only in-frame clones appear in the TCRdb table, and some are missing; sequencing was by immunoSEQ multiplex PCR. The sample has fewer than 150,000 clones; roughly 69% are singletons. The sequencing sample was made of PBMCs. The receptors here all came from a woman between 40 and 55 years old in good health and CMV-seropositive. The CDR3 runs from the conserved cysteine through the conserved F or W. D genes are given only for firm matches. Clone size is given for some rows only: seen once, a few or many times, or a class if the clone is expanded.

j_call v_call d_call clone_size cdr3_aa cdr3_nt
TRBJ1-6 TRBV14 - - CASSPSRDSPLHF TGTGCCAGCAGCCCAAGCAGGGATTCACCCCTCCACTTT
TRBJ2-2 TRBV7-8 TRBD1 - CASSLDPGQPNTGELFF TGTGCCAGCAGCTTGGACCCGGGACAGCCGAACACCGGGGAGCTGTTTTTT
TRBJ1-5 TRBV5-8 TRBD1 - CASSKGTGGNNQPQHF TGTGCCAGCAGCAAAGGGACAGGGGGGAACAATCAGCCCCAGCATTTT
TRBJ1-1 TRBV29-1 - few CSVAQGMNTEAFF TGCAGCGTTGCCCAGGGGATGAACACTGAAGCTTTCTTT
TRBJ1-1 TRBV5-1 - few CASSKGQSVEAFF TGCGCCAGCAGCAAGGGACAAAGCGTTGAAGCTTTCTTT
TRBJ2-7 TRBV6-5 TRBD1 few CASRRTGGGEQYF TGTGCCAGCAGGCGGACAGGGGGAGGCGAGCAGTACTTC
TRBJ2-3 TRBV5-8 - once CASSLARLSTDTQYF TGTGCCAGCAGCTTGGCCCGGTTATCCACAGATACGCAGTATTTT
TRBJ2-3 TRBV18 - - CASSPAVASTDTQYF TGTGCCAGCTCACCGGCGGTAGCTAGCACAGATACGCAGTATTTT
TRBJ1-4 TRBV7-9 - - CASSPGVAEKLFF TGTGCCAGCAGCCCAGGGGTGGCAGAAAAACTGTTTTTT
TRBJ1-4 TRBV5-1 TRBD1 - CASRETGQGGEKLFF TGCGCCAGCAGGGAAACGGGACAGGGAGGTGAAAAACTGTTTTTT
TRBJ2-1 TRBV13 - - CASSFSRATYNEQFF TGTGCCAGCAGCTTTAGCAGAGCCACCTACAATGAGCAGTTCTTC
TRBJ2-1 TRBV5-1 - - CASSYLTGYNEQFF TGCGCCAGCAGCTATTTGACAGGATACAATGAGCAGTTCTTC
TRBJ2-1 TRBV5-4 - few CASSLWGDEQFF TGTGCCAGCAGCTTGTGGGGGGATGAGCAGTTCTTC
TRBJ1-1 TRBV5-1 - few CASSLAGRNTEAFF TGCGCCAGCAGCTTGGCTGGGAGGAACACTGAAGCTTTCTTT
TRBJ2-5 TRBV7-7 - - CASNVEVGGTQYF TGTGCTAGCAACGTCGAAGTCGGTGGGACCCAGTACTTC
TRBJ2-1 TRBV7-8 TRBD2 - CASSLGLAGNEQFF TGTGCCAGCAGCTTGGGACTAGCGGGGAATGAGCAGTTCTTC
TRBJ1-1 TRBV10-3 TRBD1 - CAIRNTGVNTEAFF TGTGCCATCAGGAACACAGGGGTGAACACTGAAGCTTTCTTT
TRBJ2-1 TRBV2 TRBD1 once CASTQGALGEQFF TGTGCCAGCACACAGGGGGCGTTAGGTGAGCAGTTCTTC
TRBJ2-7 TRBV5-1 - - CASSLEASVADEQYF TGCGCCAGCAGCCTCGAGGCCTCGGTTGCCGACGAGCAGTACTTC
TRBJ2-1 TRBV14 TRBD2 - CASTGLAGDYNEQFF TGTGCCAGCACCGGACTAGCGGGGGACTACAATGAGCAGTTCTTC
TRBJ2-1 TRBV7-2 TRBD2 - CASSRLAGGSYNEQFF TGTGCCAGCAGCAGATTAGCGGGGGGCTCCTACAATGAGCAGTTCTTC
TRBJ1-2 TRBV19 - - CASSSRDGYTF TGTGCCAGTAGTTCCAGGGATGGCTACACCTTC
TRBJ2-3 TRBV5-1 - - CASSPEGSTDTQYF TGCGCCAGCAGCCCGGAGGGGAGCACAGATACGCAGTATTTT
TRBJ1-1 TRBV27 - - CASSIQGGTEAFF TGTGCCAGCAGCATCCAGGGTGGGACTGAAGCTTTCTTT
TRBJ1-6 TRBV5-4 - - CASSWDMSSYNSPLHF TGTGCCAGCAGTTGGGACATGAGCTCCTATAATTCACCCCTCCACTTT
TRBJ2-7 TRBV19 - - CASSIQRYHEQYF TGTGCCAGTAGTATACAGCGTTACCACGAGCAGTACTTC
TRBJ1-2 TRBV9 - - CASKPRRGYGYTF TGTGCCAGCAAACCCCGACGGGGTTATGGCTACACCTTC
TRBJ2-2 TRBV5-1 TRBD2 - CASSLASGGNTGELFF TGCGCCAGCAGCTTGGCTAGCGGGGGGAACACCGGGGAGCTGTTTTTT
TRBJ2-2 TRBV29-1 - - CSVTSGVRTGELFF TGCAGCGTTACCTCGGGGGTTAGAACCGGGGAGCTGTTTTTT
TRBJ1-4 TRBV25-1 TRBD1 - CASSRGDRAGEKLFF TGTGCCAGCAGCCGGGGGGACAGGGCTGGTGAAAAACTGTTTTTT
TRBJ2-5 TRBV20-1 - - CSARTQETQYF TGCAGTGCTAGAACACAAGAGACCCAGTACTTC
TRBJ2-5 TRBV7-8 - - CASSLLNQETQYF TGTGCCAGCAGCCTACTTAACCAAGAGACCCAGTACTTC
TRBJ1-1 TRBV19 - few CASTRDIWTTEAFF TGTGCCAGTACCAGGGACATCTGGACCACTGAAGCTTTCTTT
TRBJ2-3 TRBV4-3 TRBD2 - CASSQGKGLARDTQYF TGCGCCAGCAGCCAAGGAAAGGGACTAGCGCGAGATACGCAGTATTTT